The rows below give T cell receptor beta chains drawn from one sample of a study of blood T cells in healthy people across ages. Each CDR3 protein gets one entry after TCRdb re-called the 5' RACE reads with MiXCR. The sample includes around 650,000 distinct CDR3 sequences, 35% to 50% seen only once; the top ten take around 30%. The specimen was blood. These receptors originate from an elderly man in good health. Each CDR3 is given with its conserved first and last residue. Each record gives: D gene, clone size, V gene, J gene, CDR3 protein, CDR3 DNA. A D gene is named only where the DNA matches it firmly. Only some rows state a clone size, as once, few, many or a class for expanded clones.

.,few,TRBV7-2,TRBJ1-5,CASSTAVLQPQHF,TGTGCCAGCAGCACGGCAGTCCTTCAGCCCCAGCATTTT
TRBD1,.,TRBV5-1,TRBJ2-3,CASSIGTGTITDTQYF,TGCGCCAGCAGCATCGGGACAGGGACGATTACAGATACGCAGTATTTT
TRBD1,few,TRBV5-1,TRBJ2-3,CASSLDRGRETDTQYF,TGCGCCAGCAGCTTGGACAGGGGGCGCGAGACAGATACGCAGTATTTT
.,.,TRBV6-2/TRBV6-3,TRBJ2-7,CASSKNAYNEQYF,TGTGCCAGCAGTAAGAACGCTTACAATGAGCAGTACTTC
TRBD2,.,TRBV12-3/TRBV12-4,TRBJ2-7,CASSEQAGMTYEQYF,TGTGCCAGCAGCGAACAAGCGGGGATGACCTACGAGCAGTACTTC
.,.,TRBV18,TRBJ2-7,CASSPRQTYEQYF,TGTGCCAGCTCACCGAGACAGACCTACGAGCAGTACTTC
TRBD1,many,TRBV15,TRBJ2-1,CATSRVGTVRSSYNEQFF,TGTGCCACCAGCAGAGTTGGGACAGTCCGGAGCTCCTACAATGAGCAGTTCTTC
TRBD1,many,TRBV29-1,TRBJ2-3,CSVETTGTGGTSGTDTQYF,TGCAGCGTTGAGACTACCGGGACAGGAGGAACCTCTGGCACAGATACGCAGTATTTT
.,.,TRBV29-1,TRBJ1-1,CGVGREGYTEAFF,TGCGGCGTGGGGAGGGAGGGATACACTGAAGCTTTCTTT
.,few,TRBV28,TRBJ2-4,CACAGAGEINIQYF,TGTGCCTGCGCCGGAGCGGGTGAGATAAACATTCAGTACTTC
TRBD1,.,TRBV7-2,TRBJ1-6,CASSSTGVVSPLHF,TGTGCCAGCAGCTCAACAGGGGTGGTTTCACCCCTCCACTTT
.,.,TRBV2,TRBJ2-7,CASSDRSGNDEQYF,TGTGCCAGCAGTGACCGATCAGGGAACGACGAGCAGTACTTC
TRBD2,.,TRBV6-2/TRBV6-3,TRBJ2-7,CASSSAGTSGKEQYF,TGTGCCAGCAGCTCGGCCGGGACTAGCGGGAAAGAGCAGTACTTC
.,many,TRBV7-2,TRBJ2-3,CASSLSGTDTQYF,TGTGCCAGCAGCTTAAGTGGCACAGATACGCAGTATTTT
TRBD2,.,TRBV4-2,TRBJ2-1,CASSQDSGGARNEQFF,TGTGCCAGCAGCCAAGACAGCGGGGGGGCACGCAATGAGCAGTTCTTC
TRBD1,.,TRBV28,TRBJ1-2,CASSPPTGGEHYGYTF,TGTGCCAGCAGCCCTCCCACAGGGGGCGAACATTATGGCTACACCTTC
.,few,TRBV27,TRBJ1-6,CASCWGYPSNSPLHF,TGTGCCAGCTGTTGGGGGTACCCCAGTAATTCACCCCTCCACTTT
.,once,TRBV7-2,TRBJ2-3,CASSLGGVGTQYF,TGTGCCAGCAGCTTAGGCGGGGTAGGTACGCAGTATTTT
.,few,TRBV20-1,TRBJ2-2,CSASPGGNTGELFF,TGCAGTGCTAGCCCCGGGGGGAACACCGGGGAGCTGTTTTTT
.,few,TRBV5-1,TRBJ1-1,CASSPVTGMNTEAFF,TGCGCCAGCAGCCCGGTTACAGGGATGAACACTGAAGCTTTCTTT
.,once,TRBV5-1,TRBJ2-5,CASSLDFQETQYF,TGCGCCAGCAGCTTGGACTTTCAGGAGACCCAGTACTTC
.,few,TRBV14,TRBJ1-6,CASSPGHRNSPLHF,TGTGCCAGCAGTCCGGGCCACCGAAATTCACCCCTCCACTTT
TRBD1,.,TRBV4-3,TRBJ1-2,CASSQDRQGGGNGYTF,TGCGCCAGCAGCCAAGATAGACAGGGAGGAGGAAATGGCTACACCTTC
.,few,TRBV7-3,TRBJ1-4,CASSPGANEKLFF,TGTGCCAGCAGCCCTGGAGCTAATGAAAAACTGTTTTTT
.,.,TRBV7-3,TRBJ2-4,CASSPGQNLAKNIQYF,TGTGCCAGCAGCCCCGGACAGAACCTAGCCAAAAACATTCAGTACTTC
.,few,TRBV7-9,TRBJ1-1,CASSLLGTNLNTEAFF,TGTGCCAGCAGCTTACTGGGAACAAACTTGAACACTGAAGCTTTCTTT
.,once,TRBV20-1,TRBJ2-7,CSAWGSGVSYEQYF,TGCAGTGCCTGGGGGTCAGGGGTTTCCTACGAGCAGTACTTC
TRBD1,.,TRBV6-2/TRBV6-3,TRBJ1-1,CASGQGRLNTEAFF,TGTGCCAGCGGACAGGGACGGCTGAACACTGAAGCTTTCTTT
TRBD1,few,TRBV12-3/TRBV12-4,TRBJ1-4,CASSLSWDRGDEKLFF,TGTGCCAGCAGTTTATCTTGGGACAGGGGAGATGAAAAACTGTTTTTT
TRBD1,few,TRBV5-1,TRBJ2-5,CASTPGTVLETQYF,TGCGCCAGCACTCCCGGGACAGTATTAGAGACCCAGTACTTC
.,.,TRBV7-2,TRBJ1-1,CASRQQGGNTEAFF,TGTGCCAGCAGACAGCAGGGTGGGAACACTGAAGCTTTCTTT
.,few,TRBV3-1,TRBJ2-1,CASSQERSYNEQFF,TGTGCCAGCAGCCAAGAGCGGTCCTACAATGAGCAGTTCTTC
.,.,TRBV29-1,TRBJ2-6,CSVEQQGLSGANVLTF,TGCAGCGTTGAGCAGCAGGGCCTGTCTGGGGCCAACGTCCTGACTTTC
TRBD2,many,TRBV5-4,TRBJ2-5,CASSLREGQETQYF,TGTGCCAGCAGCTTGCGGGAGGGCCAAGAGACCCAGTACTTC
TRBD1,.,TRBV5-5,TRBJ2-7,CASSGASPDRVNYEQYF,TGTGCCAGCAGCGGAGCCTCCCCGGACAGGGTAAACTACGAGCAGTACTTC
.,once,TRBV27,TRBJ2-5,CASSRLVSGETLYF,TGTGCCAGCAGTCGGCTTGTCTCAGGAGAGACCCTGTACTTC